This T cell receptor beta chain was recorded in a study of T cells in localized non-small cell lung cancer (dated by TCRdb to the early 2020s). Study-wide context: The study analyzed T cell repertoires of around 250 early-stage NSCLC patients, comparing tumors and uninvolved tumor-adjacent lungs. The cohort consisted of roughly 240 treatment-naive NSCLC patients whose localized lung tumors had been resected. The mean age of the NSCLC patients was roughly 70 years, with 120 to 150 men and 110 or so women.

The germline V gene specifies SNHLY as CDR1 and FYNNEI as CDR2. Here V drops 8 bases and J drops 1 base, and the junction holds 6 bases not matched to any gene. The CDR3, cysteine through phenylalanine, is 15 amino acids long. The only DNA kept is the CDR3, 45 bases in frame from the first base. TCR beta CDR3 regions were sequenced from DNA using the immunoSEQ Assay. The authors' pipeline ran thus. To compute T cell density, TCR beta template counts were normalized to usable DNA, which was estimated by amplifying housekeeping genes. The preseqR package was used to estimate richness by extrapolating to 400,000 templates for PBMC samples and to 120,000 templates for tissue samples. Clonality was calculated as one minus Pielou's evenness. Tissue-enriched TCRs were identified by differential abundance testing using productive amino-acid clonotypes, minimum total count 5 and alpha 0.1. The Jaccard Index and the Morisita Overlap Index were used to measure repertoire overlap between compartments. GLIPH grouped TCR beta CDR3s together with public tetramer-defined viral CDR3s, and a viral motif had to include at least three viral sequences and show V-gene enrichment. TCRdb took this table from immuneACCESS and kept in-frame rearrangements with V and J called. Such tables lack part of the clones; where checked against another copy, unresolved V genes explain under half of the gap, and the rest is unexplained. That table supplies the V and J calls and clone size; D and trimming were determined from the DNA. The sample records approximately 32,000 clones, roughly 80% of which are singletons. The ten top clones hold around 15% of the sample.

Study-wide findings and limitations: Higher T cell density in blood was associated with longer overall survival, whereas higher clonality in adjacent lung was associated with shorter survival. Of the top 100 tumor clones, a median of roughly 56 were detected in paired uninvolved adjacent lung; 28 were also among that lung's top 100. The highest T cell clonality was observed in uninvolved tumor-adjacent lung, where clonality exceeded that of tumor, suggesting that antigenic responses were more focused in uninvolved tumor-adjacent lung. Because the study design was exploratory, TCR variables were selected using unadjusted p-values without false-discovery rate correction. Multi-region tumor sequencing was not performed, so intratumor heterogeneity could not be excluded.

This clone came up once. The target of this receptor is not known. The sample holds no much larger clone one base away, and base qualities are not on file. At diagnosis, peripheral blood, uninvolved tumor-adjacent lung and tumor were collected and stored as a combination of fresh-frozen and FFPE material. Blood samples were analyzed as peripheral blood mononuclear cells for TCR repertoire profiling. The V and J segments used are TRBV2 and TRBJ2-1; TRBD2 fits 9 bases in the junction. The source is a male donor older than 55 with stage III squamous cell lung carcinoma. The sequencing here drew on peripheral blood, taken before any cancer treatment. The nucleotide sequence is TGTGCCAGCCCGGGTAGCGGGAGATCCTACAATGAGCAGTTCTTC. Translated, this is CASPGSGRSYNEQFF.